This T cell receptor beta chain originates from a study of T-cell reconstitution after alpha-beta-depleted transplantation in children. Study conclusions and caveats: Several hundred rapidly expanded clones from non-depleted graft cells reportedly supplied alpha-beta T cells about two months post-transplant. In some patients, recipient T cells and intrathymic progenitors surviving conditioning explained high day-60 diversity. T-cell counts and diversity at one year following transplant were attributed mainly to newly produced T cells.

The CDR3 spans 15 residues. V trimming: 3 bases; J trimming: 4 bases; junction bases outside the gene matches: 0. Germline loops: CDR1 MNHNS, CDR2 SASEGT. During its preparation, the TCRbeta library received unique molecular identifiers. TCRdb reanalysed the PCR reads using MiXCR and keeps one entry per CDR3 protein. The sample carries 200,000 to 300,000 distinct CDR3 sequences, roughly 24% recorded once. This clonotype was seen repeatedly, ten times or more. Its antigen is unknown. The sequenced sample was PBMCs, obtained before TCRalphabeta/CD19-depleted stem cell transplant. The chain couples TRBV6-1 to TRBJ2-1; 13 bases are shared with TRBD2. The TCR was taken from a girl aged 2 to 10 with Fanconi anemia, due to receive a stem cell transplant. The DNA for the CDR3 is TGTGCCAGCAGTGAGACTAGCGGGGGGTACAATGAGCAGTTCTTC. Translated: CASSETSGGYNEQFF.